This is a list of T cell receptor beta chains from one sample in a study of long-term antiretroviral therapy in people with HIV. The data were produced by immunoSEQ multiplex PCR, yet TCRdb's version contains in-frame clones alone and is incomplete. The sample has roughly 17,000 clones, 90% to 95% seen once. The sample was unsorted PBMCs, taken more than 10 years after starting antiretroviral therapy. The receptors stem from a man aged 25 to 45 with HIV. Each CDR3 is given with its conserved first and last residue. Fields, in order: V gene, clone size, D gene, J gene, CDR3 DNA, CDR3 protein. D genes are given only for firm matches. Size tells how often a clone was seen (once, few, many) or the class of an expanded clone, and some rows leave it out.

TRBV5-1	NA	NA	TRBJ1-1	TGCGCCAGCAGCTTAAATTCAGGGTACGGTGAAGCTTTCTTT	CASSLNSGYGEAFF
TRBV6-1	NA	NA	TRBJ2-5	TGTGCCAGCAGTGAGGGAGAGAGGGAGACCCAGTACTTC	CASSEGERETQYF
TRBV7-2	NA	NA	TRBJ1-5	TGTGCCAGCAGCTTCCAGGGAGATCAGCCCCAGCATTTT	CASSFQGDQPQHF
TRBV6-5	NA	TRBD1	TRBJ2-3	TGTGCCAGCAGTTACGACAGGGAAAGCACAGATACGCAGTATTTT	CASSYDRESTDTQYF
TRBV28	NA	NA	TRBJ1-1	TGTGCCAGCAGTTCTGTCGGGTTGAACACTGAAGCTTTCTTT	CASSSVGLNTEAFF
TRBV4-2	once	TRBD2	TRBJ2-7	TGTGCCAGCAGCCAAGAGACTAGCGGGGGTTACGAGCAGTACTTC	CASSQETSGGYEQYF
TRBV6-1	NA	NA	TRBJ2-3	TGTGCCAGCAGTGAACGAACCGAACGGGGTCATACGCAGTATTTT	CASSERTERGHTQYF
TRBV5-5	NA	TRBD1	TRBJ1-2	TGTGCCAGCAGCTTGGAGGGGGCCCCTAACTATGGCTACACCTTC	CASSLEGAPNYGYTF
TRBV2	once	NA	TRBJ2-1	TGTGCCACCTCTACGTCGATTAGGACAGCCTACAATGAGCAGTTCTTC	CATSTSIRTAYNEQFF
TRBV5-1	NA	TRBD1	TRBJ2-2	TGCGCCAGCAGCCCCCCGGGACAGGGGAACGGCGGGGAGCTGTTTTTT	CASSPPGQGNGGELFF
TRBV28	NA	NA	TRBJ1-5	TGTGCCAGCATTATCCGACAGAGCAATCAGCCCCAGCATTTT	CASIIRQSNQPQHF
TRBV9	NA	TRBD2	TRBJ2-2	TGTGCCAGCAGCGCCACACCGGGACTAGCGGGGGGCCGGAACACCGGGGAGCTGTTTTTT	CASSATPGLAGGRNTGELFF
TRBV7-8	NA	NA	TRBJ2-1	TGTGCCAGCAGCTTAGGGACAGCCCAGCAGTTCTTC	CASSLGTAQQFF
TRBV21-1	NA	NA	TRBJ2-4	TGTGCCAGCAGCAAAACTGGAGGGGTCGGTATTACCAAAAACATTCAGTACTTC	CASSKTGGVGITKNIQYF
TRBV5-6	NA	NA	TRBJ1-1	TGTGCCAGCAGCGGGGGGGGAGGGATTGAAGCTTTCTTT	CASSGGGGIEAFF
TRBV18	NA	NA	TRBJ1-1	TGTGCCAGCTCACCGGCCGCAGGGTTCGGAGACACTGAAGCTTTCTTT	CASSPAAGFGDTEAFF
TRBV2	NA	NA	TRBJ1-2	TGTGCCAGCAGTACGGACAGAAATTATAACTATGGCTACACCTTC	CASSTDRNYNYGYTF
TRBV7-3	NA	NA	TRBJ1-5	TGTGCCAGCAGCTTAGAGGTCCAGTATAGCAATCAGCCCCAGCATTTT	CASSLEVQYSNQPQHF
TRBV2	NA	NA	TRBJ2-4	TGTGCCAGCAGTGAAAAATCTGGGGGCGCCAAAAACATTCAGTACTTC	CASSEKSGGAKNIQYF
TRBV9	NA	NA	TRBJ1-2	TGTGCCAGCAGCGTAGGGCCAAACGGCTACACCTTC	CASSVGPNGYTF